The 27 T cell receptor beta chains below come from one sample, sequenced in a study of T cells in women clearing cervical HPV infection. Repertoires were generated with immunoSEQ multiplex PCR, while TCRdb's copy carries only in-frame clones and drops some. The sample shows 30,000 to 35,000 clones, and 15% to 20% sits with its ten largest clones. Material for sequencing was blood buffy coat. These receptors all come from a woman aged 18 to 75 with a cervical HPV16 infection that either progressed to CIN3+ or cleared (not recorded which).

In the case of this clone: The CDR3 end is not reached by the read, which stops 3 residues before it; the germline J gene fills it in. The chain recombines TRBV2 with TRBJ2-1; 7 nucleotides line up with TRBD2. J gave up 5 bases and V 6 bases, and 10 bases lay outside the gene matches. Per the germline V gene, CDR1 is SNHLY and CDR2 is FYNNEI. CDR3 length: 15 amino acids. CDR3 DNA (partial): TGTGCCAGCAGCCTAGGGACTAACTCACACAATGAG. Translation gives CASSLGTNSHNE. The complete CDR3 sequence is CASSLGTNSHNEQFF. The full variable domain, with the rest looked up from reference TRBV2 and TRBJ2-1, is EPEVTQTPSHQVTQMGQEVILRCVPISNHLYFYWYRQILGQKVEFLVSFYNNEISEKSEIFDDQFSVERPDGSNFTLKIRSTKLEDSAMYFCASSLGTNSHNEQFFGPGTRLTVL.

The CDR3 reads CASSSNSRLAGTAGELFF. The sequenced CDR3 bases are TGCGCCAGCAGCTCCAACTCACGACTAGCGGGAACGGCCGGGGAG. The chain has TRBV5-1 and TRBJ2-2; 11 nucleotides line up with TRBD2. The read ends 3 residues shy of where the CDR3 ends; the end is completed using the germline J gene. The J segment lost 6 bases and the V segment lost 3 bases, leaving 13 bases of the junction unmatched. Germline CDR1 is SGHRS and CDR2 is YFSETQ. CDR3 size: 18 residues.

Points on this clone: The CDR3 end lies 3 residues beyond the end of the read and is filled in from the germline J gene. The V and J genes are TRBV6-2 or TRBV6-3 and TRBJ1-1; the D is unclear. Trimming cost V 4 bases and J 0 bases, with 3 bases left between them. Germline V lookup: CDR1 MNHEY, CDR2 SVGEGT. This CDR3 contains 12 residues. CDR3 amino acids: CASSSVNTEAFF. Partial CDR3 DNA: TGTGCCAGCAGTTCTGTGAACACTGAA.

Comment on this clone: The CDR3 goes on 3 residues after the read ends, and that part is filled in from the germline J gene. The rearrangement links TRBV19 to TRBJ1-2; D gene uncertain. The CDR3 runs 17 residues. Germline CDR1 LNHDA, CDR2 SQIVND (reference sequence). The CDR3 spells CASSIDLRVRAKNIYTF. CDR3 DNA, as far as it was read: TGTGCCAGTAGTATAGATCTGCGGGTTCGGGCCAAAAACATC.

For this clone: Coverage ceases 3 residues before the CDR3 finishes, and the germline J gene fills in the end. The chain uses TRBV20-1 and TRBJ2-7, with 11 bases fitting TRBD1. The CDR3 is 14 residues long. The ends lost 6 bases at V and 0 bases at J; junction bases unmatched: 4. Looked up from germline, CDR1 is DFQATT and CDR2 is SNEGSKA (reference sequence). The sequenced CDR3 bases are TGCAGTGCGGGACAGGGGGTTAGCTCCTACGAG. Translated, it gives CSAGQGVSSYE. The whole CDR3 sequence is CSAGQGVSSYEQYF.

On this clone itself: The read ends 3 residues early relative to the CDR3; the germline J gene fills the gap. The chain couples TRBV7-6 to TRBJ1-1; maybe TRBD1 (5 bases). V was cut by 0 bases and J by 3 bases, with 8 bases left in between. CDR3 length equals 14 residues. CDR1 is SGHVS and CDR2 is FNYEAQ in the germline V gene. CDR3 DNA, as far as it was read: TGTGCCAGCAGCTTAGCGCTGGGGCACACTGAA. Translation gives CASSLALGHTE. The full CDR3 protein is CASSLALGHTEAFF.

About this clone: At one end, the junction sequence differs from germline, possibly due to a read error. The read finishes 3 residues shy of the CDR3 end, and the germline J gene is used to complete it. V usage is TRBV18 and J usage is TRBJ2-3; 8 bases match TRBD2. CDR1 and CDR2 (germline): KGHSH, LQKENI. The CDR3 runs to 15 residues. CDR3 bases read: TGTGCCCGCTCACCAACCGGGGGGGCCACAGATACG. As protein: CARSPTGGATDT. The CDR3 in its entirety is CARSPTGGATDTQYF.

With regard to this clone: Read data end 3 residues before the CDR3 end; the end is taken from the germline J gene. V usage is TRBV7-3 and J usage is TRBJ2-3; 7 nucleotides match TRBD2. Germline-derived CDR1 and CDR2 are SGHTA and FQGTGA. V dropped 5 bases and J dropped 6; count of bases not matched to a gene: 5. This CDR3 comprises 13 residues. CDR3 sequence reads: CASSMGGADTQYF. The covered CDR3 bases are TGTGCCAGCAGCATGGGAGGGGCGGATACG.

Points on this clone: The read terminates 3 residues before the CDR3 end, so the remaining end is supplied by the germline J gene. The rearrangement uses TRBV19 and TRBJ1-1; D is ambiguous. Trimming removed 6 bases from V and 1 base from J, with 18 bases in between. Germline V CDR1 and CDR2: LNHDA, SQIVND (reference sequence). The CDR3 covers 16 residues. CDR3 amino acids: CASSPIETYSNTEAFF. The part of the CDR3 DNA that was read is TGTGCCAGTAGCCCAATCGAGACATATTCGAACACTGAA.

The CDR3 region is CSARRAPGTSSYEQYF. CDR3 bases read: TGCAGTGCTCGACGGGCGCCCGGGACTAGTTCCTACGAG. The genes are TRBV20-1 and TRBJ2-7; the match to TRBD2 covers 8 bases. The read finishes 3 residues shy of the CDR3 end, and the germline J gene is used to complete it. This CDR3 contains 16 residues. CDR1 is DFQATT, CDR2 SNEGSKA, per germline (reference sequence). V lost 5 bases to trimming and J lost 1 base; unmatched junction nucleotides: 13.

CDR3 DNA, as far as it was read: TGCGCCAGCAGCTTGGGACAGGGGGCCAAAATGTGGTCACCC. It yields the protein CASSLGQGAKMWSP. The entire CDR3 reads CASSLGQGAKMWSPLHF. The chain is built from TRBV5-1 and TRBJ1-6, with 10 bases lining up with TRBD1. The CDR3 end falls 3 residues outside the read, so it is completed with the germline J gene. The CDR3 totals 17 residues. CDR1 SGHRS and CDR2 YFSETQ come from the germline V gene. Trimming cost V 0 bases and J 10 bases; bases outside gene matches: 10.

About this clone itself: The sequence runs out 3 residues before the end of the CDR3; the remainder is reconstructed from the germline J gene. The rearrangement links TRBV20-1 to TRBJ2-5, with 8 nucleotides matching TRBD2. Germline trimming cut 0 bases from V and 0 bases from J; bases unmatched to any gene: 6. This CDR3 spans 16 amino acids. Germline V gene data show CDR1 as DFQATT and CDR2 as SNEGSKA (reference sequence). CDR3 region: CSARDLVAGNQETQYF. CDR3 bases read: TGCAGTGCTAGAGATCTGGTAGCGGGGAACCAAGAGACC.

Comments on this clone: The read ends 3 residues early relative to the CDR3; the germline J gene fills the gap. The chain uses TRBV20-1 and TRBJ1-4, with a weak D call TRBD1 (6 bases). CDR3 length: 15 residues. CDR1 DFQATT and CDR2 SNEGSKA come from the germline V gene (reference sequence). Partial CDR3 DNA: TGCAGTGCTACCAATCCCCAACAGGGATTGAGGAAA. Encoded protein: CSATNPQQGLRK. The CDR3 reads in full as CSATNPQQGLRKLFF.

Comments on this clone: The read is 3 residues too short to cover the CDR3 end, so that end is filled in from the germline J gene. This chain uses TRBV11-3 with TRBJ2-4; 9 bases are a match to TRBD1. The junction had 5 bases not matched to a gene; V was cut back by 5 bases and J by 9 bases. Germline V CDR1 and CDR2: SGHNT, YENEEA. This CDR3 comprises 13 residues. CDR3 bases read: TGTGCCAGCAGCCGACAGGGGGTGAGCATT. This translates into CASSRQGVSI. The CDR3 in its entirety is CASSRQGVSIQYF. The full variable domain, with the rest looked up from reference TRBV11-3 and TRBJ2-4, is EAGVVQSPRYKIIEKKQPVAFWCNPISGHNTLYWYLQNLGQGPELLIRYENEEAVDDSQLPKDRFSAERLKGVDSTLKIQPAELGDSAVYLCASSRQGVSIQYFGAGTRLSVL.

About this clone: The observed sequence ends 3 residues before the CDR3 terminus, with the missing tail filled in from the germline J gene. This sequence joins TRBV19 and TRBJ2-4; D might be TRBD2 (6 bases). CDR1 LNHDA and CDR2 SQIVND come from the germline V gene (reference sequence). There are 14 residues in the CDR3. Incomplete CDR3 DNA: TGTGCCAGTAGCGCCCGTCGAGCGGACTATGGT. As protein: CASSARRADYG. The complete CDR3 sequence is CASSARRADYGQYF.

Concerning this clone itself: The read stops 3 residues short of the end of the CDR3; the missing end is completed from the germline J gene. The J gene is TRBJ2-3, the V gene TRBV6-1; D gene ambiguous. There are 14 residues in the CDR3. The germline V gene has CDR1 MNHNS and CDR2 SASEGT. The CDR3 bases that were read are TGTGCCAGCAGTGGACAACAAGCCCATCAGCCG. This translates into CASSGQQAHQP. Given in full, the CDR3 is CASSGQQAHQPQYF.

To note about this clone: The read gets to within 3 residues of the CDR3 end, and the germline J gene fills in the rest. J is TRBJ1-5 and V is TRBV20-1; no reliable D call. Germline-derived CDR1 and CDR2 are DFQATT and SNEGSKA (reference sequence). V was shortened by 4 bases and J by 1 base, with 8 bases between the two germline ends. There are 13 residues in the CDR3. The CDR3 loop is CSAKGTSNQPQHF. The part of the CDR3 DNA that was read is TGCAGTGCTAAGGGCACGAGCAATCAGCCC.

A note on this clone: The read falls 3 residues short of the CDR3 end, and the missing part is taken from the germline J gene. The chain joins TRBV20-1 to TRBJ1-1; no clear D gene. CDR3 length: 14 residues. Germline CDR1 DFQATT, CDR2 SNEGSKA (reference sequence). V was clipped by 5 bases and J by 3 bases, with 16 bases between them. Partial CDR3 DNA: TGCAGTGCTGCACAGCCACTAGCGGACACTGAA. Translation: CSAAQPLADTE. The whole CDR3 region reads CSAAQPLADTEAFF.

Notes on this clone: The read ends 3 residues early relative to the CDR3; the germline J gene fills the gap. The J gene is TRBJ1-6, the V gene TRBV19, with 9 nucleotides matching TRBD1. This CDR3 spans 14 amino acids. J gave up 9 bases and V 7 bases, and 7 bases lay outside the gene matches. The germline V gene encodes CDR1 LNHDA and CDR2 SQIVND (reference sequence). The CDR3 loop reads CASNADRGGSPLHF. CDR3 DNA (partial): TGTGCCAGTAACGCGGACAGGGGCGGTTCACCC.

For this clone: The read stops 3 residues short of the end of the CDR3; the missing end is completed from the germline J gene. This chain connects TRBV5-1 to TRBJ2-5, with 11 nucleotides matching TRBD2. The V gene end was trimmed by 5 bases and the J gene end by 4 bases; junction bases not matched to a gene: 19. The germline gives CDR1 SGHRS, CDR2 YFSETQ. This CDR3 region has 19 residues. CDR3 sequence: CASSLQAGIAGTSGETQYF. The covered CDR3 bases are TGCGCCAGCAGTTTACAAGCTGGAATAGCCGGGACTAGCGGAGAGACC.

In the case of this clone: One junction end does not reproduce the germline sequence, and a read error may be involved. The read gets to within 3 residues of the CDR3 end, and the germline J gene fills in the rest. V is TRBV12-5 and J is TRBJ2-3; 7 bases align to TRBD2. The CDR3 spans 18 residues. CDR1 and CDR2 from the germline V gene are LGHNT and FRNRAP. Incomplete CDR3 DNA: TGTGCTAGTTGTTTGACCCAGACGGGGAGGGATAGCACAGATACG. Encoded protein: CASCLTQTGRDSTDT. The entire CDR3 sequence reads CASCLTQTGRDSTDTQYF.

In regard to this clone: The read ends 3 residues shy of where the CDR3 ends; the end is completed using the germline J gene. The chain combines TRBV4-2 with TRBJ2-5; 7 bases align to TRBD2. Trimming took 6 bases from V and 2 from J; bases not matched to a gene: 3. CDR1 is LGHNA, CDR2 YNFKEQ, per germline. The CDR3 is made up of 13 amino acids. The covered CDR3 bases are TGTGCCAGCAGTCCGGGGGGACAAGAGACC. It yields the protein CASSPGGQET. The full CDR3 sequence reads CASSPGGQETQYF.

With regard to this clone: The read comes to an end 3 residues before the CDR3 does, leaving the germline J gene to fill in the end. The chain links TRBV7-2 to TRBJ2-4; 10 bases map to TRBD1. The CDR3 sequence is 15 residues long. Germline CDR1 SGHTA, CDR2 FQGNSA. This CDR3 is CASSSAPGQGYGQYF. The DNA read from the CDR3 is TGTGCCAGCAGCTCCGCCCCGGGACAGGGGTACGGT.

Comment on this clone: Read data end 3 residues before the CDR3 end; the end is taken from the germline J gene. The chain recombines TRBV11-2 with TRBJ1-2, with D perhaps TRBD1 (5 bases). Between the trimmed V and J ends, which lost 11 bases and 4 bases, there was a span of 23 bases. This CDR3 has 15 amino acids. From germline, CDR1 is SGHAT and CDR2 FQNNGV. The CDR3 protein is CAVREGSIAGYGYTF. CDR3 bases read: TGTGCCGTTAGGGAGGGGTCAATAGCGGGCTATGGC.

As concerns this clone: The read stops 3 residues short of the end of the CDR3; the missing end is completed from the germline J gene. The rearrangement uses TRBV6-2 or TRBV6-3 and TRBJ1-5, with 9 bases aligning to TRBD1. Germline values: CDR1 MNHEY, CDR2 SVGEGT. Unmatched junction bases numbered 9, after V lost 2 bases and J lost 7 bases. The CDR3 has 16 amino acids. This CDR3 is CASSYPRGTGSQPQHF. The DNA read from the CDR3 is TGTGCCAGCAGTTACCCTCGGGGGACAGGGTCCCAGCCC.

A word on this clone: The observed sequence ends 3 residues before the CDR3 terminus, with the missing tail filled in from the germline J gene. V and J are TRBV6-1 and TRBJ1-2, with 7 bases that match TRBD1. The CDR3 spans 12 residues. Germline lookup yields CDR1 MNHNS and CDR2 SASEGT. CDR3 sequence reads: CASSEQGDDYTF. CDR3 DNA, as far as it was read: TGTGCCAGCAGTGAACAGGGGGATGAC.

As to this clone: Sequencing ends 3 residues short of the CDR3 end; the germline J gene provides the rest. The chain recombines TRBV5-1 with TRBJ2-2; D is possibly TRBD1 (5 bases). The CDR3 spans 14 residues. V lost 6 bases to trimming and J lost 0 bases, with 9 bases between them. In germline, CDR1 is SGHRS, CDR2 YFSETQ. The CDR3 reads CASKGLANTGELFF. Partial CDR3 DNA: TGCGCCAGCAAGGGGCTCGCGAACACCGGGGAG.